This T cell receptor beta chain was recovered during a study of cytomegalovirus exposure and HLA in healthy donors. Researchers ran the PCR with 60 Vbeta and 13 Jbeta primers. Profiled with immunoSEQ multiplex PCR; TCRdb holds only in-frame clones, not every one. In the table there are 120,000 or so clones, about 74% of which are singletons. Germline V gives CDR1 SNHLY, CDR2 FYNNEI. Trimming cost V 6 bases and J 7 bases, with 12 bases left between them. This CDR3 region has 13 residues. This TCR was recovered from a woman in her forties or fifties in good health and CMV-seropositive. This chain links TRBV2 with TRBJ2-2; TRBD2 might be the D (5 bases). The sequenced material came from PBMCs. The CDR3 DNA follows: TGTGCCAGCAGACCCACTCGGGACGGGGAGCTGTTTTTT. It is translated as CASRPTRDGELFF.